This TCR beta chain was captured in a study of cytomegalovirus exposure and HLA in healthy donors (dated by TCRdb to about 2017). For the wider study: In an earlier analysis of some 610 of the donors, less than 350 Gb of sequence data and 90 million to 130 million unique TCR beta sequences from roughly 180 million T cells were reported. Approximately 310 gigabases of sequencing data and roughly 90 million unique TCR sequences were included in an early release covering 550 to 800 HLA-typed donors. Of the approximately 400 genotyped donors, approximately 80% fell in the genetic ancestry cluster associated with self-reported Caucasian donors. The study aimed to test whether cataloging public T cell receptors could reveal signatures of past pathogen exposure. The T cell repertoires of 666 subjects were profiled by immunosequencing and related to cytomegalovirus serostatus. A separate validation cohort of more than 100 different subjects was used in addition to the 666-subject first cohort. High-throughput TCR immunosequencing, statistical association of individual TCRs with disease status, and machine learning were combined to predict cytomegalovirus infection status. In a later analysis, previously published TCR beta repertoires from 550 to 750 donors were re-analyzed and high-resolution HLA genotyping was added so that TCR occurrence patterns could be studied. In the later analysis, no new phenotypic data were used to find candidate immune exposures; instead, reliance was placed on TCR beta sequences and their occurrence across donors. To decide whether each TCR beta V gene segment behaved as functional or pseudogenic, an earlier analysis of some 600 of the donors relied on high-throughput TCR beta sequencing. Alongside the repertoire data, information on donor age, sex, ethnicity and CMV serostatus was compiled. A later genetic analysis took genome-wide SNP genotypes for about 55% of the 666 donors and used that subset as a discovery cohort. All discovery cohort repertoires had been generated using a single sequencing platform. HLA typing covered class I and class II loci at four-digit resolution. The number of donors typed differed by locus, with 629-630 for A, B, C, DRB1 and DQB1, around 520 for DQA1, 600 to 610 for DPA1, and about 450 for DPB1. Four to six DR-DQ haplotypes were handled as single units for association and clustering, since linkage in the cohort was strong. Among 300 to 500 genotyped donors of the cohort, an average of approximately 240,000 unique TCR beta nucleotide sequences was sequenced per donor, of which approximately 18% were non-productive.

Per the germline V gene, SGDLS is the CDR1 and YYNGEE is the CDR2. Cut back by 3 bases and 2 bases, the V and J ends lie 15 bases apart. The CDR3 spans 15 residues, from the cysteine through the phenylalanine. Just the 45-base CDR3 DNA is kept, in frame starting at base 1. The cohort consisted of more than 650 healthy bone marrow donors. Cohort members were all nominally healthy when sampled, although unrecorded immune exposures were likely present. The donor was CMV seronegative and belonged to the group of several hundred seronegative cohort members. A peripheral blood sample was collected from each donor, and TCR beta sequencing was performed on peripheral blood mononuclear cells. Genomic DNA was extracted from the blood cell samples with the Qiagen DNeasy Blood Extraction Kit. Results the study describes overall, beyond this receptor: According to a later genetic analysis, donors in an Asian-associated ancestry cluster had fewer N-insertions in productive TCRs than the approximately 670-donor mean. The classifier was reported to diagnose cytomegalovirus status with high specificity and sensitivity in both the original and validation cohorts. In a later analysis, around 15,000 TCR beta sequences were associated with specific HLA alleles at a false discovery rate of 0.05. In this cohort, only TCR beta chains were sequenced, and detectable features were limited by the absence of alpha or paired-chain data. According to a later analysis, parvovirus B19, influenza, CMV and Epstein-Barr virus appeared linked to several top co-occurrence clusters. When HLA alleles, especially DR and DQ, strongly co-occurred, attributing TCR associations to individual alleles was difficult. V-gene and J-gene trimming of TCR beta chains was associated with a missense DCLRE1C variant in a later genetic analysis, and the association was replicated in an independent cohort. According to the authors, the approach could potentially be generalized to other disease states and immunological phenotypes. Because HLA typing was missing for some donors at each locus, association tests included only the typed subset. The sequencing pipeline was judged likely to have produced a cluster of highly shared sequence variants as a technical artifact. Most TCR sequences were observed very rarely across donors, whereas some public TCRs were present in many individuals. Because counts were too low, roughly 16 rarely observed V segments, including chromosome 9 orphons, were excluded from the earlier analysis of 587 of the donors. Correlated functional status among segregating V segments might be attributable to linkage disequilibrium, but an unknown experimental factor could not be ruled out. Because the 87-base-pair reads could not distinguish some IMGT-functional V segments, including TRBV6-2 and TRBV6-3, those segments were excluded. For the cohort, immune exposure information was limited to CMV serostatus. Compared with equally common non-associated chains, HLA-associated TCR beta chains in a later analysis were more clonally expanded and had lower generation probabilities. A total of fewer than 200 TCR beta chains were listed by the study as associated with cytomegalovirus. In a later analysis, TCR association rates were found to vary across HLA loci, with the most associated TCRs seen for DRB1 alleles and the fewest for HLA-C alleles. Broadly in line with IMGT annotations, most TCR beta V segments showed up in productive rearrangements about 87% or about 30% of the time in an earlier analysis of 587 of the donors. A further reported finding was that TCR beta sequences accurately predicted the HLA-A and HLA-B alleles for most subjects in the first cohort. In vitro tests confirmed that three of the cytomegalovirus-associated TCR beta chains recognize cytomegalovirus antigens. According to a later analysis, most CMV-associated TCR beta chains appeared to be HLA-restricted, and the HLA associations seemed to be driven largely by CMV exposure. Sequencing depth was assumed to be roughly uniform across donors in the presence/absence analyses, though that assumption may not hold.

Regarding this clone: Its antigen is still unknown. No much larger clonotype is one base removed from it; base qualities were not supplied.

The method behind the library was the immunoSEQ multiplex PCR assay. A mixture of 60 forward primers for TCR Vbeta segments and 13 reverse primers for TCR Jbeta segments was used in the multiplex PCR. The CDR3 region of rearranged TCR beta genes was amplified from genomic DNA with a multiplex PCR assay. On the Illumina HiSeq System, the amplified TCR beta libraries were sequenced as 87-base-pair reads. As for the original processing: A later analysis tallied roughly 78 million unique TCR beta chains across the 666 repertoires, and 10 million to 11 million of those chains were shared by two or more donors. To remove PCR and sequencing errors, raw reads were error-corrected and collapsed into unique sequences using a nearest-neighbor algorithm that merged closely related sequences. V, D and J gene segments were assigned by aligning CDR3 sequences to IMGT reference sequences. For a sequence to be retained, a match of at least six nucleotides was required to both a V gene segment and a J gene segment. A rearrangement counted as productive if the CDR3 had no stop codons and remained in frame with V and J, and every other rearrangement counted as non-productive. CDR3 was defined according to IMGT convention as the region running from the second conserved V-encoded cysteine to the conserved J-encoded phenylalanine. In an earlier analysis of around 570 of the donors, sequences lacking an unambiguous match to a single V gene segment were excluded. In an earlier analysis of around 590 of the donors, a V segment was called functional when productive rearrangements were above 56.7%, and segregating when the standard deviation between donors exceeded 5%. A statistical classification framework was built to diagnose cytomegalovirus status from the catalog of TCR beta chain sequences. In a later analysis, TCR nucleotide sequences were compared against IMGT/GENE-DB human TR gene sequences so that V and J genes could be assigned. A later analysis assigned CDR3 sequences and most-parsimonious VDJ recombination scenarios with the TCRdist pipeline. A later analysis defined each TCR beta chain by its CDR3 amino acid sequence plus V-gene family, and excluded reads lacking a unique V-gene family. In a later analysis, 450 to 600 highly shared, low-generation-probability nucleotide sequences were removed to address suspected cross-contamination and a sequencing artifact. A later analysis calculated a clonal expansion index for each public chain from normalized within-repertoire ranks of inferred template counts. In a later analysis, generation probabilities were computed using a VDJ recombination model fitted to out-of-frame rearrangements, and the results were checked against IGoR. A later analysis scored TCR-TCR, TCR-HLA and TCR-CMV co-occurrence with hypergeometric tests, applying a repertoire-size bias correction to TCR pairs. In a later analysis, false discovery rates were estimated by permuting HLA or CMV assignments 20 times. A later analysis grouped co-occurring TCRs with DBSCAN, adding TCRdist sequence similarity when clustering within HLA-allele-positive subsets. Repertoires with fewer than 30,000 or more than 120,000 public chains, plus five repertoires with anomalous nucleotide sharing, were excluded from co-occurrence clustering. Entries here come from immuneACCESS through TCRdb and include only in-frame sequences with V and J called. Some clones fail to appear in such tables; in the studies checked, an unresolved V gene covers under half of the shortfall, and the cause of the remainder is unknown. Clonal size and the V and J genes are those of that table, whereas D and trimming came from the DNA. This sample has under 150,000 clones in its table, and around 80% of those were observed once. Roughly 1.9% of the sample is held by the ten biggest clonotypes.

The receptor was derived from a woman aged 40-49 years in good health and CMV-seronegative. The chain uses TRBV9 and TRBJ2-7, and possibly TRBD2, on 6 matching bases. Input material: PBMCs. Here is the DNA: TGTGCCAGCAGCGCCCAGGGAGGCACGGCCTACGAGCAGTACTTC. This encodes CASSAQGGTAYEQYF.